This entry lists 7 T cell receptor beta chains sequenced from one sample in a study of Graves' ophthalmopathy and Graves' hyperthyroidism. Amplifying from RNA transcripts, the study obtained TCR beta CDR3 regions. HTBI primers served in a first-round RT-PCR, which a second-round multiplex PCR followed. TCRdb reprocessed the multiplex PCR reads with MiXCR, giving one entry per CDR3 protein. Of a few hundred thousand distinct CDR3 sequences in the sample, approximately 37% were seen once. Material: peripheral blood or thyroid tissue (not recorded which). All receptors come from an adult man with Graves' hyperthyroidism.

This clonotype was observed at least ten times. The rearrangement uses TRBV5-1 and TRBJ1-1; maybe TRBD1 (5 bases). The ends were cut back, 4 bases at V and 4 bases at J, with 11 bases in the middle. Germline assignment: CDR1 SGHRS and CDR2 YFSETQ. This CDR3 region has 13 residues. CDR3 DNA sequence: TGCGCCAGCAGCCAAGACAGAAGCACTGAAGCTTTCTTT. It encodes CASSQDRSTEAFF. The variable domain in full, completed from reference TRBV5-1 and TRBJ1-1, reads KAGVTQTPRYLIKTRGQQVTLSCSPISGHRSVSWYQQTPGQGLQFLFEYFSETQRNKGNFPGRFSGRQFSNSRSEMNVSTLELGDSALYLCASSQDRSTEAFFGQGTRLTVV.

This clonotype has ten or more counts. The chain carries TRBV20-1 and TRBJ2-5, with 9 bases identical to TRBD1. Germline loops: CDR1 DFQATT, CDR2 SNEGSKA (reference sequence). The CDR3 length is 16 residues. V lost 0 bases to trimming and J lost 4 bases; unmatched junction nucleotides: 9. This CDR3 is CSARDLRGQGVETQYF. The DNA of the CDR3 is TGCAGTGCTAGAGATTTGAGGGGACAGGGCGTAGAGACCCAGTACTTC.

This clonotype came up many times. The chain uses TRBV10-3 and TRBJ2-7; 7 positions agree with TRBD1. The V and J ends lost 4 bases and 5 bases, in that order; junction bases with no gene match: 14. Germline CDR1 ENHRY, CDR2 SYGVKD. The CDR3 extends over 16 amino acids. CDR3 protein: CAISGSTGSSIDEQYF. CDR3 sequence (DNA): TGTGCCATCAGTGGCTCGACAGGGTCATCGATCGACGAGCAGTACTTC.

This clonotype was seen repeatedly, ten times or more. V usage is TRBV20-1 and J usage is TRBJ2-7; D remains ambiguous. CDR3 length: 11 residues. The germline gives CDR1 DFQATT, CDR2 SNEGSKA (reference sequence). Trimming left V 6 bases short and J 6 bases short, with 12 bases between. In DNA, the CDR3 is TGCAGTGCATATGACGCTGGCGAGCAGTACTTC. Its protein product is CSAYDAGEQYF.

This clonotype was picked up many times. The junction and the germline gene differ at one end; a read error may be behind it. V and J are TRBV7-7 and TRBJ2-5, with 9 bases matching TRBD1. This CDR3 is 14 amino acids long. The germline V gene encodes CDR1 SSHAT and CDR2 FNYEAQ (reference sequence). The CDR3 DNA is TGTGCTAGCAGCAAGCACAGGGGGCAGGAGACCCAGTACTTC. Translation: CASSKHRGQETQYF.

Of note for this clonotype: This may come from a read error, since a much larger clone is one base off. The chain employs TRBV12-5 and TRBJ1-3; D ambiguous. Per germline, CDR1 LGHNT and CDR2 FRNRAP. This CDR3 is built from 13 residues. The CDR3 DNA follows: TGTGCCAGCAGTTCGGCAGCTGGAAACACCATATATTTT. Its translation is CASSSAAGNTIYF.

This clonotype was seen ten or more times. The chain is built from TRBV9 and TRBJ2-2; D is uncertain. Germline CDR1 reads SGDLS; CDR2 reads YYNGEE. The CDR3 has 13 residues. V lost 3 bases and J lost 6, with 9 bases in between. CDR3 bases: TGTGCCAGCAGCGCCGATCCCGCCGGGGAGCTGTTTTTT. Protein product: CASSADPAGELFF. The whole variable domain, remainder taken from reference TRBV9 and TRBJ2-2, is DSGVTQTPKHLITATGQRVTLRCSPRSGDLSVYWYQQSLDQGLQFLIQYYNGEERAKGNILERFSAQQFPDLHSELNLSSLELGDSALYFCASSADPAGELFFGEGSRLTVL.